This T cell receptor (beta chain) was documented in a study of blood T cell repertoires in COVID-19. Whole-study context: The cDNA or gDNA used as material had been derived from T cells, B-cell-depleted T cells, or PBMCs.

Per germline, CDR1 SGHTA and CDR2 FQGNSA. CDR3 length: 14 residues. Germline trimming cut 5 bases from V and 6 bases from J; bases unmatched to any gene: 6. Recruitment covered over 20 US areas and drew participants whose ages spanned about 18 to 95 years. Cohorts were determined from participant-reported clinical history. The method was immunoSEQ multiplex PCR; TCRdb's version includes in-frame clones alone and lacks a portion of them. The sample lists roughly 330,000 clones, around 87% seen once, with approximately 5.3% in the top ten. The sequenced sample was PBMCs or T cells enriched from blood (not recorded which). The TCR originated in a woman in her thirties who had recovered from COVID-19. V is TRBV7-2 and J is TRBJ1-2, with 10 positions matching TRBD1. The CDR3 region has the DNA TGTGCCAGCAGCCCGGACGGGACAGGGGATGGCTACACCTTC. Protein: CASSPDGTGDGYTF.